This T cell receptor beta chain was recovered during a study of blood T cell repertoires in COVID-19. Study context: Samples came from the United States, Italy and Spain, spanning acute and convalescent COVID-19. In each case, the material was cDNA or gDNA derived from T cells, B-cell-depleted T cells, or PBMCs.

In the original processing: Nucleated cell number was recorded as an estimate derived from reference gene primer amplification. Sequencing used immunoSEQ multiplex PCR; TCRdb keeps in-frame clones, though not all of them. Clone size and the V and J calls come from that table; the DNA yielded D and trimming. In the table there are 25,000 to 35,000 clones, approximately 91% of which are singletons. The sequence was collected from a human donor with active COVID-19. The donor label of this sample is uncertain. Input material: peripheral blood.

The CDR3 reads CASSFGTASTDTQYF. CDR3 bases: TGTGCCAGCAGTTTCGGGACAGCCTCCACAGATACGCAGTATTTT. This chain links TRBV27 with TRBJ2-3; 7 bases match TRBD1. The V and J ends lost 3 bases and 2 bases, in that order; junction bases with no gene match: 5. There are 15 residues in the CDR3. Germline CDR1 reads MNHEY; CDR2 reads SMNVEV (reference sequence).